The 9 T cell receptor beta chains below were found in one sample sequenced in a study of control samples from healthy donors and cancer patients. Here immunoSEQ multiplex PCR was the method, and the copy in TCRdb shows in-frame clones only, minus some. The table has some 150,000 clones, 91% seen once; the top ten hold approximately 1.5%. Sequenced sample: blood. These receptors came from a woman between 25 and 40 years old in good health.

This clone was detected once. The chain couples TRBV11-3 to TRBJ2-5, with a weak D call TRBD2 (5 bases). Trimming left V 1 base short and J 2 bases short, with 11 bases between. Looked up from germline, CDR1 is SGHNT and CDR2 is YENEEA. CDR3 size: 15 residues. This chain's CDR3 is CASSLGLADQETQYF. The CDR3 DNA sequence: TGTGCCAGCAGCTTAGGCCTAGCTGATCAAGAGACCCAGTACTTC.

In this sample, this clone turned up once. A junction end diverges from the germline sequence, so it may reflect a read error. This same CDR3 is encoded by further DNA sequences in the sample. The J gene is TRBJ2-3, the V gene TRBV7-2; 8 nucleotides align to TRBD1. From germline, CDR1 is SGHTA and CDR2 FQGNSA. This CDR3 contains 14 residues. This CDR3 is CASSSRQGPDTQYF. The DNA for the CDR3 is TGTGCCAGTAGCTCGCGACAGGGGCCAGATACGCAGTATTTT.

The chain is built from TRBV6-1 and TRBJ1-1; D is ambiguous. The CDR3 covers 13 residues. V shed 2 bases and J shed 6 bases, with 10 bases lying between them. CDR1 is MNHNS, CDR2 SASEGT, per germline. The DNA for the CDR3 is TGTGCCAGCAGTGAAAATCGGGGTCCTGAAGCTTTCTTT. Amino acids: CASSENRGPEAFF.

The count of this clone is one. This chain links TRBV21-1 with TRBJ2-3; the D call TRBD2 from the table was never checked on the DNA. TRBV21-1 represents a pseudogene. This CDR3 has 15 amino acids. The CDR3 region has the DNA TGTGCCAGCAGCACCCCGGGACTAGCGACCTATACGCAGTATTTT. Translation: CASSTPGLATYTQYF.

The V and J genes are TRBV6-2 or TRBV6-3 and TRBJ2-1, with 9 bases that match TRBD2. Germline values: CDR1 MNHEY, CDR2 SVGEGT. J was trimmed by 6 bases and V by 4 bases; bases with no gene match: 4. The CDR3 is made up of 14 amino acids. The CDR3 loop is CASSFSGRSNEQFF. The CDR3 DNA is TGTGCCAGCAGTTTCAGCGGGAGGTCCAATGAGCAGTTCTTC.

This chain joins TRBV5-8 and TRBJ1-1; TRBD1 might be the D (5 bases). Germline CDR1 and CDR2: SGHTS and YDEGEE. The V end lost 2 bases, the J end lost 5 bases, and 10 bases lay between the germline ends. This CDR3 comprises 13 residues. Here the CDR3 reads CASSFGGNTEAFF. The CDR3 nucleotides read TGTGCCAGCAGCTTCGGGGGGAATACTGAAGCTTTCTTT. The full variable domain, rest sourced from reference TRBV5-8 and TRBJ1-1, is EAGVTQSPTHLIKTRGQQATLRCSPISGHTSVYWYQQALGLGLQFLLWYDEGEERNRGNFPPRFSGRQFPNYSSELNVNALELEDSALYLCASSFGGNTEAFFGQGTRLTVV.

The chain employs TRBV11-1 and TRBJ2-6; D ambiguous. Per germline, CDR1 SGHAT and CDR2 FQDESV (reference sequence). The CDR3 contains 15 residues. V was pared by 2 bases and J by 2 bases, with 7 bases between. The CDR3 DNA is TGTGCCAGCAGCTTAATAGGTGCTGGGGCCAACGTCCTGACTTTC. Encoded protein: CASSLIGAGANVLTF.

The chain combines TRBV11-3 with TRBJ2-3; weak D call: TRBD1 (6 bases). This CDR3 is 14 amino acids long. Trimming shortened V by 5 bases and J by 4 bases, and 13 bases separated the two germline ends. The germline V gene has CDR1 SGHNT and CDR2 YENEEA. The CDR3 protein is CASSLGQRADTQYF. CDR3 nucleotide sequence: TGTGCCAGCAGCCTCGGACAGAGGGCAGATACGCAGTATTTT.

The rearrangement links TRBV6-1 to TRBJ1-6; 11 bases are shared with TRBD1. CDR3 length: 15 amino acids. J lost 7 bases, V lost 1 base, and 0 bases had no gene match. Per the germline V gene, CDR1 is MNHNS and CDR2 is SASEGT. CDR3 region: CASSEGTGGNSPLHF. CDR3 nucleotides: TGTGCCAGCAGTGAAGGGACAGGGGGCAATTCACCCCTCCACTTT.